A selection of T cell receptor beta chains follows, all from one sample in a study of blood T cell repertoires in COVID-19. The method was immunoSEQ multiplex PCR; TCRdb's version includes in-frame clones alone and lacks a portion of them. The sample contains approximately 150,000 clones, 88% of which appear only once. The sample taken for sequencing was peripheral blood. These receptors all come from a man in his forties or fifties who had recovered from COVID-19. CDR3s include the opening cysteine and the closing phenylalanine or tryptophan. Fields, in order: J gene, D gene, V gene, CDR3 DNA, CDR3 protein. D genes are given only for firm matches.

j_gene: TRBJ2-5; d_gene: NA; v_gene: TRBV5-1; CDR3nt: TGCGCCAGCAGCTTGGTGAAACAGATACAAGAGACCCAGTACTTC; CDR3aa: CASSLVKQIQETQYF
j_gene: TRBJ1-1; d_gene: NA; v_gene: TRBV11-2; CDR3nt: TGTGCCAGCAGCTCAGCCGGGTTTCGGGAGATAAACACTGAAGCTTTCTTT; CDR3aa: CASSSAGFREINTEAFF
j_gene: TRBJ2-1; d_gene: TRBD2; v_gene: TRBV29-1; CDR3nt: TGCAGCGTTGAATCGTCTAGCGGGTACAATGAGCAGTTCTTC; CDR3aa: CSVESSSGYNEQFF
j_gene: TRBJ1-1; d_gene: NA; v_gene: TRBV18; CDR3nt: TGTGCCAGCTCACCACCAGGGGGGGGGCTGGGCACTGAAGCTTTCTTT; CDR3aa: CASSPPGGGLGTEAFF
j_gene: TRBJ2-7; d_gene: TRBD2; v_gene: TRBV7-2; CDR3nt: TGTGCCAGCAGCCAAAGACAGGAGTCTCTAGCGGGCCCTGTCTACGAGCAGTACTTC; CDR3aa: CASSQRQESLAGPVYEQYF
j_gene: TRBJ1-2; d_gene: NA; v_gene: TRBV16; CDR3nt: TGTGCCAGCAGCCACTATAACTATGGCTACACCTTC; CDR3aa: CASSHYNYGYTF
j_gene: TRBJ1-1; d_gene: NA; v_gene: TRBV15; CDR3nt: TGTGCCACCAGCAGTCCAAGTACTGTGATGAACACTGAAGCTTTCTTT; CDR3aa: CATSSPSTVMNTEAFF
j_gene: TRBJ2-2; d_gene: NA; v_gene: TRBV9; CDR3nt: TGTGCCAGCAGCGTAGTATCCGGGACCGGGGAGCTGTTTTTT; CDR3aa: CASSVVSGTGELFF
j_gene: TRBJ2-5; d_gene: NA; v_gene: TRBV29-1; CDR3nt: TGCAGCGTTTTTTTAGGCGACTGGCTCTCGGCCCAGTACTTC; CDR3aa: CSVFLGDWLSAQYF
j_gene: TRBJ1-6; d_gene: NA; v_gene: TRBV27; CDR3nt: TGTGCCAGCAGTTTAGACGGGAAGAATTCACCCCTCCACTTT; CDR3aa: CASSLDGKNSPLHF
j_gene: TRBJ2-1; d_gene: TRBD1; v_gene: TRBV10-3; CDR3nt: TGTGCCATCAAAGAGGGGGCCACCTACAATGAGCAGTTCTTC; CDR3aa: CAIKEGATYNEQFF
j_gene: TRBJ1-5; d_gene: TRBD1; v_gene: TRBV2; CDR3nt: TGTGCCAGCAGCAGGGACAGGGGGCACCAGCCCCAGCATTTT; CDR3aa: CASSRDRGHQPQHF
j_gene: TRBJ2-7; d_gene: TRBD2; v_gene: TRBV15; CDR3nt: TGTGCCACCAGCAGAGAGGGGGGGAGCTACGAGCAGTACTTC; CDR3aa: CATSREGGSYEQYF